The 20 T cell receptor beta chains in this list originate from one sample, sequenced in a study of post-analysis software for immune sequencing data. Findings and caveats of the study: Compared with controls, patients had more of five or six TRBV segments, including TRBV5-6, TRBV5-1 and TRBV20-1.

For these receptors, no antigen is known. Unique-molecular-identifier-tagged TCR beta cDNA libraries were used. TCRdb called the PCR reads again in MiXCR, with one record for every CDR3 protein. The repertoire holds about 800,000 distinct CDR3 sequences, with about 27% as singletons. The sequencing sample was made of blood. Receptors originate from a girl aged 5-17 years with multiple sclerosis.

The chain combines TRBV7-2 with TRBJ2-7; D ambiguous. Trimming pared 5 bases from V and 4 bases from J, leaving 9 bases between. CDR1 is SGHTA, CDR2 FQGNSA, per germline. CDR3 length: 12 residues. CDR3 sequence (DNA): TGTGCCAGCAGCCTTCCCGGGTACGAGCAGTACTTC. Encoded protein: CASSLPGYEQYF.

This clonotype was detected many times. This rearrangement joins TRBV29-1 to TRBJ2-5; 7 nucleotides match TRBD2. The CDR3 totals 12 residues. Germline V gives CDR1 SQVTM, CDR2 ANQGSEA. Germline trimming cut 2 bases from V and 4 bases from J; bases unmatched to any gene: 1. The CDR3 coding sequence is TGCAGCGTTGAACCTAGCGGAGAGACCCAGTACTTC. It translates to CSVEPSGETQYF.

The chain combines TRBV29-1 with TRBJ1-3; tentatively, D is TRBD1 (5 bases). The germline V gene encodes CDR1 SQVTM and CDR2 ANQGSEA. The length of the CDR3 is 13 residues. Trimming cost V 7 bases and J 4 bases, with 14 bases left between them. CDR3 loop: CSAGTSSGNTIYF. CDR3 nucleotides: TGCAGCGCCGGGACCTCCTCAGGAAACACCATATATTTT.

CDR3 region: CASSQILGQETQYF. In DNA form, the CDR3 reads TGCGCCAGCAGCCAAATACTCGGCCAAGAGACCCAGTACTTC. The rearrangement uses TRBV4-1 and TRBJ2-5, with D uncertain. V was clipped by 2 bases and J by 1 base, with 8 bases between them. The CDR3 extends over 14 amino acids. Germline CDR1 is MGHRA and CDR2 is YSYEKL.

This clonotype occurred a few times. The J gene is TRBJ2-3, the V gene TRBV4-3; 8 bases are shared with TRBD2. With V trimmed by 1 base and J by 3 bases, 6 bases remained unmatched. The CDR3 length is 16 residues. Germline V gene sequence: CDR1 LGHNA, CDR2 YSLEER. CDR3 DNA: TGCGCCAGCAGCCAAGGGCCCGGCGGGAGGACAGATACGCAGTATTTT. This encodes CASSQGPGGRTDTQYF.

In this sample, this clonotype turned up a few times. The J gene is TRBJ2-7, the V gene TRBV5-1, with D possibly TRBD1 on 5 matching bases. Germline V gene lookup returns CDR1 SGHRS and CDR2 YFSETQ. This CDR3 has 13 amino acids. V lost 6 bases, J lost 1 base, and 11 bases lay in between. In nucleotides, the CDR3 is TGCGCCAGCAAAAAGACAGAATCCTACGAGCAGTACTTC. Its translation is CASKKTESYEQYF. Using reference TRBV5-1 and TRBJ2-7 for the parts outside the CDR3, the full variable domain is KAGVTQTPRYLIKTRGQQVTLSCSPISGHRSVSWYQQTPGQGLQFLFEYFSETQRNKGNFPGRFSGRQFSNSRSEMNVSTLELGDSALYLCASKKTESYEQYFGPGTRLTVT.

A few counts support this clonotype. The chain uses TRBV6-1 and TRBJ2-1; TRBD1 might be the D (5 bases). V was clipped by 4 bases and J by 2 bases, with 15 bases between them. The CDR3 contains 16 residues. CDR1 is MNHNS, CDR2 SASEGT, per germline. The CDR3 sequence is CASSVGDSRAYNEQFF. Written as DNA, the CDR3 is TGTGCCAGCAGTGTCGGCGACAGTAGGGCCTACAATGAGCAGTTCTTC.

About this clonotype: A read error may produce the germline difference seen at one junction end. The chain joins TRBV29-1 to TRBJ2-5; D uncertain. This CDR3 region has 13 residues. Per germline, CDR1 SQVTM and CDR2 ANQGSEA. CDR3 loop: CSVETVAAETRYF. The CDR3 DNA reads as TGCAGCGTTGAAACGGTAGCCGCTGAGACCCGGTACTTC.

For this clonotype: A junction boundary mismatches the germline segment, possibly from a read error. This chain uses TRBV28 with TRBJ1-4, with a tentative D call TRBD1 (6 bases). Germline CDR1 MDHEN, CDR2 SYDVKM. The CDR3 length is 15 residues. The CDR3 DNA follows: TGTGCCAGCAGTTCCTGGACAGCCCATAATGAAAAACGGTTTTTT. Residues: CASSSWTAHNEKRFF.

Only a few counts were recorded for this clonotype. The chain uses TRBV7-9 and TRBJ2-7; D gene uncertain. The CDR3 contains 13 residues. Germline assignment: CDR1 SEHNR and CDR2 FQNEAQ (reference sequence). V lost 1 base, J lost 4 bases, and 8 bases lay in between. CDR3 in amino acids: CASSLGVRYEQYF. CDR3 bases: TGTGCCAGCAGCTTAGGGGTTCGATACGAGCAGTACTTC.

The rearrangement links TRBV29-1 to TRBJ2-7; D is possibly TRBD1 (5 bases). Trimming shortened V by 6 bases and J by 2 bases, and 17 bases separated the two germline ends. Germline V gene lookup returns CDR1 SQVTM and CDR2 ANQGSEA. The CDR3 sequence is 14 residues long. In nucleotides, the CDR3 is TGCAGCGTGGCCAGACAGTCAGGCCCCTACGAGCAGTACTTC. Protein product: CSVARQSGPYEQYF.

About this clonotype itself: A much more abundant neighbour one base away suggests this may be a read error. The DNA for the CDR3 is TGTGCCAGCAGCCTCAGCAGGGACAGGTTTATCTACGAGCAGTACTTC. It yields the protein CASSLSRDRFIYEQYF. V gene TRBV5-6 combines with J gene TRBJ2-7; 8 bases are shared with TRBD1. Looked up from germline, CDR1 is SGHDT and CDR2 is YYEEEE. After removal of 4 bases from V and 3 bases from J, the junction contained 12 bases not matched to a gene. This CDR3 has 16 residues.

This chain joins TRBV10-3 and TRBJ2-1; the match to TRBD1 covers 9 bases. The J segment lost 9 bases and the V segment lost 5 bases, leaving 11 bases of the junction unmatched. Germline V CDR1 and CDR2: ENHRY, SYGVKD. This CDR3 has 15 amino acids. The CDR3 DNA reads TGTGCCATCAGTTTAACAGGGGGCGCAGGCGGTGAGCAGTTCTTC. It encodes CAISLTGGAGGEQFF.

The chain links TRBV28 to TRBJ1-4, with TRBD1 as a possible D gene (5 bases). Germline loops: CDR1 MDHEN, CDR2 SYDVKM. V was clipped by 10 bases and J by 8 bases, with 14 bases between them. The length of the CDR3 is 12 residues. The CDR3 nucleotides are TGTGCCACAGCGGGGGTGCAGGAAAAACTGTTTTTT. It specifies CATAGVQEKLFF. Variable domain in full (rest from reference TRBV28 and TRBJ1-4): DVKVTQSSRYLVKRTGEKVFLECVQDMDHENMFWYRQDPGLGLRLIYFSYDVKMKEKGDIPEGYSVSREKKERFSLILESASTNQTSMYLCATAGVQEKLFFGSGTQLSVL.

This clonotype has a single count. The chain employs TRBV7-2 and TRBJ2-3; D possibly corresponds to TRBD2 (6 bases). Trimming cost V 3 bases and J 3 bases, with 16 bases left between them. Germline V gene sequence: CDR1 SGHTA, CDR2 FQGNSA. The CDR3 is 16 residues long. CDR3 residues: CASSLVPGRGTDTQYF. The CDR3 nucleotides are TGTGCCAGCAGCTTGGTACCGGGACGGGGGACAGATACGCAGTATTTT.

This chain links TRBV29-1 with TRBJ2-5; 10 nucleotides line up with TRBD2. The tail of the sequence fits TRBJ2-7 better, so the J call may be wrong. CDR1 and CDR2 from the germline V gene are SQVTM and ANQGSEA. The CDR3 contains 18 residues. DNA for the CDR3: TGCAGCGTTGTGGGCAGACCGGGGGCTAGCGGGAGTCTCTACGAGCAGTACTTC. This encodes CSVVGRPGASGSLYEQYF.

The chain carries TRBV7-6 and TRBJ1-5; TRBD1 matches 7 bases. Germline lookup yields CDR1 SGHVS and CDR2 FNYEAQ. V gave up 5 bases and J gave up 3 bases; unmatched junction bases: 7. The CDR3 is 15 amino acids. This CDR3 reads CASSPGTDPNQPQHF. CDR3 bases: TGTGCCAGCAGCCCCGGGACAGACCCCAATCAGCCCCAGCATTTT.

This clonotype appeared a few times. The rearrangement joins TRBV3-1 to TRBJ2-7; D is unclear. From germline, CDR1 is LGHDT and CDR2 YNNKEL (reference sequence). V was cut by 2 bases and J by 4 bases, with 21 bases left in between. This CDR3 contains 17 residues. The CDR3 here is CASSQFGQTFQPYEQYF. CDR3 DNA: TGTGCCAGCAGCCAATTTGGCCAGACTTTTCAGCCGTACGAGCAGTACTTC.

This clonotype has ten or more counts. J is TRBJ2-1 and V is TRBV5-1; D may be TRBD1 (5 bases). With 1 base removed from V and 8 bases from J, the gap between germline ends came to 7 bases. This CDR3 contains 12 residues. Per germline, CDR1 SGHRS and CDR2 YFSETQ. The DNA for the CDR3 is TGCGCCAGCAGCTTGACAGGTCATGAGCAGTTCTTC. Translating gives CASSLTGHEQFF.

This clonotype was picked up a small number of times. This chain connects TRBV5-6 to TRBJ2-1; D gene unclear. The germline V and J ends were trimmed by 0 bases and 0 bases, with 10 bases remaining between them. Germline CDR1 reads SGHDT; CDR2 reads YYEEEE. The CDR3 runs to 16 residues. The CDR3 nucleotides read TGTGCCAGCAGCTTGGGGGTGGGGAACTCCTACAATGAGCAGTTCTTC. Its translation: CASSLGVGNSYNEQFF.